The entry below describes one T cell receptor beta chain. The antigen remains unidentified. Since all of the isolated RNA was reverse transcribed, expressed TCRB transcripts were what got sequenced. Generated by immunoSEQ multiplex PCR, the TCRdb table keeps only in-frame clones and is missing some. This sample has 250,000 to 300,000 clones, with approximately 24% found just once. The sample originates from a study of beta chain features in type 1 diabetes. On average, the one heparinised blood draw given by each donor was approximately 120 mL. CD4+ cells of the naive, central memory, regulatory and stem cell-like memory types were sorted via CD45RO/CCR7/CD25/CD127/CD95/CD27. V lost 7 bases and J lost 8, with 6 bases in between. Germline V gene data show CDR1 as MDHEN and CDR2 as SYDVKM. The CDR3 loop spans 10 amino acids. Study findings and constraints: Within each of all four CD4+ subsets, Type 1 diabetes patients had TCRB CDR3s that were moderately but significantly shorter. Naive, central memory and Treg TCRB repertoires appeared more alike in patients than in healthy donors. Diminished insertions and augmented deletions at VDJ junctions characterized type 1 diabetes patients.

The sample was naive CD4+ T cells from blood. The TCR was taken from a woman in her 30s with type 1 diabetes. J is TRBJ2-1 and V is TRBV28, with D hard to call. In DNA form, the CDR3 reads TGTGCCAGCATGGCCGATGAGCAGTTCTTC. It is translated as CASMADEQFF.